The T cell receptor beta chain described here comes from a study of blood T cell repertoires in COVID-19. Per the authors' pipeline: Researchers report that nucleated cell counts were estimated from reference gene primer amplification. Only in-frame clones appear in the TCRdb table, and some are missing; sequencing was by immunoSEQ multiplex PCR. The V and J calls and clone size are taken from that table; D and trimming were inferred from the DNA. The table has about 300,000 clones, about nine tenths seen once. Participants were aged 18 to 89 years, lived in around 22 US areas, and enrolled virtually. Participant-given clinical history determined each cohort assignment. Losses at the gene ends were 4 bases for V and 4 bases for J; bases not matched to a gene: 8. The CDR3 contains 15 residues. The germline CDR1 and CDR2 sequences are SEHNR and FQNEAQ (reference sequence).

The material sequenced was PBMCs or T cells enriched from blood (not recorded which). The rearrangement uses TRBV7-9 and TRBJ2-7; 9 bases are a match to TRBD2. The origin of this receptor is a woman aged 18-29 years who had recovered from COVID-19. CDR3 sequence (DNA): TGTGCCAGCAGCTCATTTGCGGGGGGGCAATACGAGCAGTACTTC. This sequence encodes CASSSFAGGQYEQYF.